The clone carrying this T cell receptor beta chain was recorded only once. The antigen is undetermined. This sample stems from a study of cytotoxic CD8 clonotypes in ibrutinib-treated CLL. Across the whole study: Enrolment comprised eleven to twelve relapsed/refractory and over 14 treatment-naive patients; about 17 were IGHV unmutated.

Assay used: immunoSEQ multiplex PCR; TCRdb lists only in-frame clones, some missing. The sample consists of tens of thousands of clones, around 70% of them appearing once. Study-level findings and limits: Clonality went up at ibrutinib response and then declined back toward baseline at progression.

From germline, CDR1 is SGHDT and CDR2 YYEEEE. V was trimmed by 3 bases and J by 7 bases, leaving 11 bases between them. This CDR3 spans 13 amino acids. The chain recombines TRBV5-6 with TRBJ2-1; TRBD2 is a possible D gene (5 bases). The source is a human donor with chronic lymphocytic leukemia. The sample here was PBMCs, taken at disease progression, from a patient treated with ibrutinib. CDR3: CASSWGVRNEQFF. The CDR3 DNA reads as TGTGCCAGCAGCTGGGGAGTACGGAATGAGCAGTTCTTC.